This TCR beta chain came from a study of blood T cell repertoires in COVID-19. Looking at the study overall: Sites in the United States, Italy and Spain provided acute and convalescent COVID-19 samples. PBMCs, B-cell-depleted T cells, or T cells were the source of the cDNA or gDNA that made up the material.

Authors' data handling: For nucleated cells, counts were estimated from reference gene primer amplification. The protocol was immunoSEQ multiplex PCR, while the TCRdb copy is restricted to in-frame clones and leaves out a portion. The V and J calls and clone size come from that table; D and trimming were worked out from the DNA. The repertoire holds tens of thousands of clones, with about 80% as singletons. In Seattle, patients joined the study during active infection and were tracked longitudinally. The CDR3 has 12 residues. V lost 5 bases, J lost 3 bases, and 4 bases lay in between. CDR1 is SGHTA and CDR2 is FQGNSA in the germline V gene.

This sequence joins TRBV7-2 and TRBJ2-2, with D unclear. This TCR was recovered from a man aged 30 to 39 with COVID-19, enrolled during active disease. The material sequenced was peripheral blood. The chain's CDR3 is CASSPDTGELFF. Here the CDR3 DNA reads TGTGCCAGCAGCCCCGACACCGGGGAGCTGTTTTTT.